The subject of this entry is one TCR beta chain. The assay was immunoSEQ multiplex PCR, and TCRdb's table has in-frame clones only and misses some. The table shows about 280,000 clones, with 87% occurring only once. The sample belongs to a study of blood T cell repertoires in COVID-19. Germline V CDR1 and CDR2: LGHDT, YNNKEL (reference sequence). This CDR3 spans 14 amino acids. The V gene end was trimmed by 4 bases and the J gene end by 4 bases; junction bases not matched to a gene: 2. The TCR originated in a middle-aged woman who had recovered from COVID-19. The rearrangement uses TRBV3-1 (or the pseudogene TRBV3-2) and TRBJ2-7, with 12 bases identical to TRBD2. The sequencing input was PBMCs or T cells enriched from blood (not recorded which). The CDR3 protein is CASSLGLAGYEQYF. As DNA, the CDR3 is TGTGCCAGCAGCCTCGGACTAGCGGGATACGAGCAGTACTTC.